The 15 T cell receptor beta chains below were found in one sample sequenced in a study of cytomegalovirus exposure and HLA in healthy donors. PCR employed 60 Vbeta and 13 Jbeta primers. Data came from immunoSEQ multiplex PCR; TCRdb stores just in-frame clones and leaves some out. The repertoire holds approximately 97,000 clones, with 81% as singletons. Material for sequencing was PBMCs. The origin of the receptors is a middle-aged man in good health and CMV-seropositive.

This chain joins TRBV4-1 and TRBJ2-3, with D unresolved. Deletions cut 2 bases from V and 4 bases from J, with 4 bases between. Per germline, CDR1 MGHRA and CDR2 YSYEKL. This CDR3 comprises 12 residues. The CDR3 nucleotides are TGCGCCAGCAGCCAATGGCCAGATACGCAGTATTTT. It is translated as CASSQWPDTQYF.

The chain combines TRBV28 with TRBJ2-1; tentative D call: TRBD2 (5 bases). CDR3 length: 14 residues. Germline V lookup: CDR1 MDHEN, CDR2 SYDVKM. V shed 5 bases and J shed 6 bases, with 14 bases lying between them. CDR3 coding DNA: TGTGCCAGCAGTCAGCCTGACTACAGCAATGAGCAGTTCTTC. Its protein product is CASSQPDYSNEQFF.

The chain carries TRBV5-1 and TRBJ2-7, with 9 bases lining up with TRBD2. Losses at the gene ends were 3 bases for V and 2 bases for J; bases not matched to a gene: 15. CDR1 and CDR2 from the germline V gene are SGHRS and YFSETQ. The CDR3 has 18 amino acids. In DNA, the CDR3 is TGCGCCAGCAGCTATACCCCGACAGTAGCGGGAGCGACCTACGAGCAGTACTTC. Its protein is CASSYTPTVAGATYEQYF.

CDR3 protein: CASTLGGVWETQYF. In nucleotides, the CDR3 is TGTGCCAGCACTCTCGGCGGGGTTTGGGAGACCCAGTACTTC. The chain links TRBV2 to TRBJ2-5, with D maybe TRBD2 (6 bases). V lost 7 bases, J lost 5 bases, and 17 bases lay in between. The CDR3 sequence is 14 residues long. CDR1 is SNHLY and CDR2 is FYNNEI in the germline V gene.

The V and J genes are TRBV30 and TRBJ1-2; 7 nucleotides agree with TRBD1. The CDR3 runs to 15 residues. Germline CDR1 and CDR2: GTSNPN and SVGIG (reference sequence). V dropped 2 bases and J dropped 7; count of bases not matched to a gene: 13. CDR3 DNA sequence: TGTGCCTGGAGTTCGGGACCCAGGGGGATATTTGGCTACACCTTC. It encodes CAWSSGPRGIFGYTF.

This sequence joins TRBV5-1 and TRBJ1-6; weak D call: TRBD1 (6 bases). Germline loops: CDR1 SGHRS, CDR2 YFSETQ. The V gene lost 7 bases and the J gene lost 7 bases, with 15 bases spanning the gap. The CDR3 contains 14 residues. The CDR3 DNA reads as TGCGCCAGCGCTGAAGGGACAAGAAATTCACCCCTCCACTTT. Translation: CASAEGTRNSPLHF. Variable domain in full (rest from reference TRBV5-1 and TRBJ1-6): KAGVTQTPRYLIKTRGQQVTLSCSPISGHRSVSWYQQTPGQGLQFLFEYFSETQRNKGNFPGRFSGRQFSNSRSEMNVSTLELGDSALYLCASAEGTRNSPLHFGNGTRLTVT.

The chain's CDR3 is CASSERTSGTKNIQYF. The DNA for the CDR3 is TGTGCCAGCAGTGAACGGACTAGCGGAACCAAAAACATTCAGTACTTC. V is TRBV2 and J is TRBJ2-4, with 10 bases lining up with TRBD2. Per the germline V gene, CDR1 is SNHLY and CDR2 is FYNNEI. V lost 2 bases, J lost 2 bases, and 3 bases stayed unmatched. The CDR3 consists of 16 residues.

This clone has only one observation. This CDR3 reads CAISALTGSDYGYTF. The CDR3 DNA sequence: TGTGCCATCAGTGCTTTGACAGGGAGCGACTATGGCTACACCTTC. The V and J genes are TRBV10-3 and TRBJ1-2; TRBD1 aligns across 7 bases. The CDR3 runs 15 residues. Trimming removed 4 bases from V and 3 bases from J; junction bases left unmatched: 8. Germline lookup yields CDR1 ENHRY and CDR2 SYGVKD.

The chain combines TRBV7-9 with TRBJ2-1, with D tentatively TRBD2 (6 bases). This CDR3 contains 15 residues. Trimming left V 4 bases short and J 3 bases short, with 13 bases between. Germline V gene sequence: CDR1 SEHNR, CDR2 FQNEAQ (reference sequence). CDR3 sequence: CASSSSAGLYNEQFF. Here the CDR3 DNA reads TGTGCCAGCAGCTCCTCTGCGGGGCTCTACAATGAGCAGTTCTTC. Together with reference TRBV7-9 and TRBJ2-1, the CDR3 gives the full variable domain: DTGVSQNPRHKITKRGQNVTFRCDPISEHNRLYWYRQTLGQGPEFLTYFQNEAQLEKSRLLSDRFSAERPKGSFSTLEIQRTEQGDSAMYLCASSSSAGLYNEQFFGPGTRLTVL.

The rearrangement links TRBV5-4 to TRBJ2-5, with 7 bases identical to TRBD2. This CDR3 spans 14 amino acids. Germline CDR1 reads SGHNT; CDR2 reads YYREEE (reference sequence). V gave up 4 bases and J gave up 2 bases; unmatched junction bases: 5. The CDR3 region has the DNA TGTGCCAGCAGCATAGGGACTACTCAAGAGACCCAGTACTTC. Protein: CASSIGTTQETQYF.

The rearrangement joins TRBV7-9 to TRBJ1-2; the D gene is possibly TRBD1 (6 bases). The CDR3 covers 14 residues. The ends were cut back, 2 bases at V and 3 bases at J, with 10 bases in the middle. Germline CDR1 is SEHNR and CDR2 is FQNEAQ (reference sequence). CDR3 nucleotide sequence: TGTGCCAGCAGCTTAAAAGGGGGTGACTATGGCTACACCTTC. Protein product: CASSLKGGDYGYTF.

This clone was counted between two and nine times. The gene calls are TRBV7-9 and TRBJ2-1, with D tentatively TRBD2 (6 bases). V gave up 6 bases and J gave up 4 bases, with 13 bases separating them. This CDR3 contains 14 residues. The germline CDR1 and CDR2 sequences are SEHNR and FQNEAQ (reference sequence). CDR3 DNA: TGTGCCAGCAGGCGGGGACGGGATTACAATGAGCAGTTCTTC. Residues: CASRRGRDYNEQFF.

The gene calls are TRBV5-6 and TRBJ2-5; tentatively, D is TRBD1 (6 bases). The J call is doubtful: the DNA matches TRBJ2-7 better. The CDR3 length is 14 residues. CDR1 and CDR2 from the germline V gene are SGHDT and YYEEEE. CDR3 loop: CASSSPGQIDEQYF. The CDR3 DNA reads TGTGCCAGCAGCTCGCCAGGACAGATCGACGAGCAGTACTTC.

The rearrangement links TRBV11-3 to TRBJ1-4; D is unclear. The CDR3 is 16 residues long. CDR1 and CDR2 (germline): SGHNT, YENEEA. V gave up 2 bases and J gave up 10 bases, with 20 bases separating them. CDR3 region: CASSLRNGRELGKLFF. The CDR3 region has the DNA TGTGCCAGCAGCTTACGGAACGGAAGGGAGTTAGGAAAACTGTTTTTT.

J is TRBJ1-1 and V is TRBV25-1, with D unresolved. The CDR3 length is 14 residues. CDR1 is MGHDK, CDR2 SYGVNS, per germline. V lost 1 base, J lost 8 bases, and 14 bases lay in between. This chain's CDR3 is CASSESLAQAEAFF. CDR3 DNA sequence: TGTGCCAGCAGTGAATCCCTCGCTCAGGCCGAAGCTTTCTTT.